The sequence of this T cell receptor beta chain was determined in a study of T cells in Graves' hyperthyroidism and ophthalmopathy (dated by TCRdb to about 2019). For the study in its entirety: Peripheral blood was sampled at the time of initial diagnosis, prior to any treatment. TCR Vbeta CDR3 sequencing of roughly 140 peripheral blood samples (more than 40 ophthalmopathy, 75 to 85 hyperthyroidism and approximately 17 progressor patients) is reported in the paper. After sampling, hyperthyroidism patients received methimazole starting at 30 mg daily, and ophthalmopathy patients received high-dose intravenous methylprednisolone. Whether ophthalmopathy could be predicted prospectively was tested in an independent validation cohort made up of 18 to 20 hyperthyroidism patients plus 17 patients who later progressed to ophthalmopathy. To identify distinguishing TCR V-J signatures, a discovery cohort of around 100 patients was used, comprising under 45 with Graves' ophthalmopathy and roughly 60 with stable Graves' hyperthyroidism. In several Graves' hyperthyroidism patients, the study also compared T-cell repertoires from thyroid tissue with T-cell repertoires from blood. The approximately 100 discovery patients were divided at random into training and test sets in a 7:3 ratio.

The TCR beta CDR3 regions were amplified from the RNA transcripts. The TCR CDR3 was subjected to a first round of RT-PCR using the HTBI primer set and the Qiagen OneStep RT-PCR kit. Libraries were constructed in a second round of multiplex PCR, after which size selection and purification were carried out. Libraries were sequenced paired-end with 100 bp reads on an Illumina HiSeq2000. Regarding the original processing steps: SOAPnuke was used to process the raw data, with reads discarded if the reads contained adapters or uncalled bases, had a mean Phred below 15, or lacked an exact constant-primer or identifier match. COPE v1.2.5 was used to merge the high-quality paired reads, and each unique nucleotide sequence was defined as a clonotype. MiTCR v1.1 was used to align clonotypes to the IMGT TRBV, TRBD and TRBJ reference segments. Only V-J combinations with frequency above 0.0001, covering roughly 99% of repertoires, were analysed. The TCS score was defined as the ratio of F50 (clonal expansion) to E x V (chaos), calculated using BLOSUM62-based TCRdist between CDR3 peptides within each V-J. Welch's t-statistics and random forest reduced several hundred V-J features to 13, which were used in a naive Bayes classifier (R e1071). Using fastp trimming at Q25 and MiXCR clonotype assembly, TCRdb reanalyzed the public sequencing data and kept in-frame beta chains. Each record represents a unique CDR3 protein, reported with the most common genes and DNA among its rows. The V and J calls follow TCRdb's processing rather than the paper's. This sample is represented by about 350,000 distinct CDR3 sequences; about a sixth of them were singletons. Jointly, the top ten make up 15% to 19% of the sample.

Clipping removes 2 bases from V and 3 bases from J, with 2 as the unmatched junction base count. The germline V gene encodes CDR1 LNHDA and CDR2 SQIVND (reference sequence). Measured from the cysteine to the phenylalanine, the CDR3 is 14 residues long. Only the CDR3 portion is preserved as DNA: 42 bases, with reading frame beginning at the first base. A note on this clonotype: This receptor's antigen is unknown. Base qualities are not provided; no much larger clone lies one nucleotide away.

Ophthalmopathy patients had moderately to severely active disease, Clinical Activity Score of at least 3, NOSPECS grade of at least 4, and duration under 3 months. Any patient with an uncontrolled infection, another autoimmune disease, pregnancy or lactation was excluded. Diagnoses were based on clinical symptoms, serum thyroxine and TRAb, thyroid ultrasound and orbital computed tomography. PBMCs were isolated from more than 9 ml of fresh peripheral blood by Ficoll-Paque density gradient centrifugation. Total RNA was extracted with Trizol reagent, and quality was checked on an Agilent 2100 Bioanalyzer. Broad study findings and their caveats: Sample size was not statistically predetermined, and investigators were not blinded to group allocation. During validation, the model predicted progression to ophthalmopathy a median of approximately six months ahead of onset, with around 71% sensitivity and roughly 75% specificity. A model built on a 13 V-J signature distinguished ophthalmopathy from stable hyperthyroidism, reaching about 88% sensitivity and approximately 83% specificity in cross-validation and 80%/75% in testing. Most expanded thyroid clonotypes (frequency above 0.001) were also detected in blood, a finding suggesting that blood repertoires may reflect thyroid immune responses.

The receptor was derived from a woman aged 40 to 50 with Graves' ophthalmopathy. Sequenced input: blood. The chain uses TRBV19 and TRBJ2-7, and TRBD1 matches 9 of the central bases. The encoded CDR3 is CASSISDRGYEQYF. The DNA reads as follows: TGTGCCAGTAGTATATCGGACAGGGGCTACGAGCAGTACTTC.